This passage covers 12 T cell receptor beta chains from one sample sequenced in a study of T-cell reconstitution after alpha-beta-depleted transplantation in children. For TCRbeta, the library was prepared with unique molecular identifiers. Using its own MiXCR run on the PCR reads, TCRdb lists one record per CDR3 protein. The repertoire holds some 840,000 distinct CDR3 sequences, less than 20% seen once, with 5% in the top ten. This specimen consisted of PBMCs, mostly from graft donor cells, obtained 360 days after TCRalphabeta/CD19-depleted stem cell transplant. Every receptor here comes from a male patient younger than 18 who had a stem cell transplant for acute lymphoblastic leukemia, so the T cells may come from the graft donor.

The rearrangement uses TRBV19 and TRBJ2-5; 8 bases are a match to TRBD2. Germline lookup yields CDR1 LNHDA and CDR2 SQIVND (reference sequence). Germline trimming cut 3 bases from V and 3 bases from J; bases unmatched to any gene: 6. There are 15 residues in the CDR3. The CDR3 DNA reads TGTGCCAGTAGTATCGGTAGCGGGATAGAAGAGACCCAGTACTTC. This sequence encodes CASSIGSGIEETQYF.

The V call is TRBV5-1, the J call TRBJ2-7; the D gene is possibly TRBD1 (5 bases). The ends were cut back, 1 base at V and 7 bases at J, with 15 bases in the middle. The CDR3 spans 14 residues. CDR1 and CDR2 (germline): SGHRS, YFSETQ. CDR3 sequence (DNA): TGCGCCAGCAGCTTGAGTCAGGGTCTCGGGGAGCAGTACTTC. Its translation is CASSLSQGLGEQYF. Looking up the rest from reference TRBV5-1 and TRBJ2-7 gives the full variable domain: KAGVTQTPRYLIKTRGQQVTLSCSPISGHRSVSWYQQTPGQGLQFLFEYFSETQRNKGNFPGRFSGRQFSNSRSEMNVSTLELGDSALYLCASSLSQGLGEQYFGPGTRLTVT.

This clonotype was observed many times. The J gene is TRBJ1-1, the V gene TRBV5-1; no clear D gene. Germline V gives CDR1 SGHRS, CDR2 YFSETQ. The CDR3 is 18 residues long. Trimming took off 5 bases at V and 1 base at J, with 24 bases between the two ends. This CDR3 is CASRAWYSPGSSNTEAFF. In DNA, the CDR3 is TGCGCCAGCAGAGCTTGGTACAGCCCCGGATCTTCGAACACTGAAGCTTTCTTT.

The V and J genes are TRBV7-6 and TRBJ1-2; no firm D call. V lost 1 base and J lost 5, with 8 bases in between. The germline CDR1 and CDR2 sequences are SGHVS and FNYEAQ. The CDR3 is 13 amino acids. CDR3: CASSLGTRYGYTF. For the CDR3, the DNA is TGTGCCAGCAGCTTAGGAACGCGGTATGGCTACACCTTC. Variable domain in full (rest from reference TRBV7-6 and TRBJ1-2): GAGVSQSPRYKVTKRGQDVALRCDPISGHVSLYWYRQALGQGPEFLTYFNYEAQQDKSGLPNDRFSAERPEGSISTLTIQRTEQRDSAMYRCASSLGTRYGYTFGSGTRLTVV.

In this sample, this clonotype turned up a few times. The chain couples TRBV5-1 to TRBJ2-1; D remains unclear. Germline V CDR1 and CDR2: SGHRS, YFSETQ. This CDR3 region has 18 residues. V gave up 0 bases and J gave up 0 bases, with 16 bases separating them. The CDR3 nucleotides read TGCGCCAGCAGCTTGGCCCAAGTTCCCCTCAGCTCCTACAATGAGCAGTTCTTC. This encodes CASSLAQVPLSSYNEQFF.

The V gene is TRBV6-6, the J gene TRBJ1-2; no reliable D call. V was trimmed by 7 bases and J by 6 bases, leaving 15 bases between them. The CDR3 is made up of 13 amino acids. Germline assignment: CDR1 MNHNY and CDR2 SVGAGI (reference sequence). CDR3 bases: TGTGCCAGCACGAATTGGGCTAGTCATGGCTACACCTTC. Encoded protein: CASTNWASHGYTF.

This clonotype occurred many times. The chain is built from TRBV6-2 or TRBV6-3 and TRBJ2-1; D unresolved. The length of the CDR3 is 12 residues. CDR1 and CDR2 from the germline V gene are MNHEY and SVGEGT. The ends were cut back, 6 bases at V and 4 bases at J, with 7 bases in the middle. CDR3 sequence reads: CASSTVYNEQFF. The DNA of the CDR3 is TGTGCCAGCAGCACGGTTTACAATGAGCAGTTCTTC.

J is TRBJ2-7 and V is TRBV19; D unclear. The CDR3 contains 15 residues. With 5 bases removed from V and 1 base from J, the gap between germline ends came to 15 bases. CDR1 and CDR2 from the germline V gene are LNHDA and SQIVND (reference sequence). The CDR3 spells CASSLQWGVSYEQYF. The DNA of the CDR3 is TGTGCCAGTAGTCTTCAGTGGGGTGTTTCCTACGAGCAGTACTTC.

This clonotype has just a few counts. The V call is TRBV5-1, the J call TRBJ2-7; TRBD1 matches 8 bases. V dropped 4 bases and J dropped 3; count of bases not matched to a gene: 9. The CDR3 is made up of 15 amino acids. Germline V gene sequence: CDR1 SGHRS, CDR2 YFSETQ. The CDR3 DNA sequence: TGCGCCAGCAGCCGCGGGACAGGTCCCTTCTACGAGCAGTACTTC. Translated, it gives CASSRGTGPFYEQYF.

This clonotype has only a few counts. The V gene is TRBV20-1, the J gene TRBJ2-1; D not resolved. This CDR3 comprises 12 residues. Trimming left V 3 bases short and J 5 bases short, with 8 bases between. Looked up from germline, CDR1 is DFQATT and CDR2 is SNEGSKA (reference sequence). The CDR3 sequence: CSARRFNNEQFF. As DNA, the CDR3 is TGCAGTGCTAGGCGTTTTAACAATGAGCAGTTCTTC.

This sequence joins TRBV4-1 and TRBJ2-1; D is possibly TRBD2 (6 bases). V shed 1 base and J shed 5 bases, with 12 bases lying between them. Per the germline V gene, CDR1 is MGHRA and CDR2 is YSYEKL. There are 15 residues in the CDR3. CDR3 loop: CASSQVAGTHNEQFF. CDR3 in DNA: TGCGCCAGCAGCCAAGTTGCGGGAACACACAATGAGCAGTTCTTC.

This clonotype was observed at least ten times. The CDR3 DNA sequence: TGTGCCACCCTCCTAGCGGGTGACGACAATGAGCAGTTCTTC. Protein product: CATLLAGDDNEQFF. The chain joins TRBV12-3 or TRBV12-4 to TRBJ2-1; 8 positions match TRBD2. With V trimmed by 10 bases and J by 5 bases, 10 bases remained unmatched. This CDR3 region has 14 residues.